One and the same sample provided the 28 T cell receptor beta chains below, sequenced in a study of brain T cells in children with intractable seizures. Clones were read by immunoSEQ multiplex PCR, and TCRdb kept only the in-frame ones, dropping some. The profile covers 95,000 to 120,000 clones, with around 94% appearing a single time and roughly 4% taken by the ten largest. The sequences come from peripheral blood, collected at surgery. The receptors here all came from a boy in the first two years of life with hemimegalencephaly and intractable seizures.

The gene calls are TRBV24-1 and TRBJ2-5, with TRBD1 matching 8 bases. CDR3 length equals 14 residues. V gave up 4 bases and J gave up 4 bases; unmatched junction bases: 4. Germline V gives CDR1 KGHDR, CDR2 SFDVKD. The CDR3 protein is CATSETGGPETQYF. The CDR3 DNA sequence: TGTGCCACCAGTGAAACAGGGGGGCCAGAGACCCAGTACTTC.

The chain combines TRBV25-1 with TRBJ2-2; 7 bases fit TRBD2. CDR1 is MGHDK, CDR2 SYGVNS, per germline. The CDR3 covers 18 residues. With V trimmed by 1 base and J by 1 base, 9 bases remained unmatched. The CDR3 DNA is TGTGCCAGCAGTGAATTACCGGGGAGGGACCGGAACACCGGGGAGCTGTTTTTT. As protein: CASSELPGRDRNTGELFF.

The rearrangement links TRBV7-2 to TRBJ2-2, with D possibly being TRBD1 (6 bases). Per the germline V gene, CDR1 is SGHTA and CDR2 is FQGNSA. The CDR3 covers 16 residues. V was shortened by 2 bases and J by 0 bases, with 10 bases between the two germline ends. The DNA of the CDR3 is TGTGCCAGCAGCTTACAGCCAGGGGCGAACACCGGGGAGCTGTTTTTT. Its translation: CASSLQPGANTGELFF. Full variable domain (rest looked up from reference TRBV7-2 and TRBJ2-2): GAGVSQSPSNKVTEKGKDVELRCDPISGHTALYWYRQSLGQGLEFLIYFQGNSAPDKSGLPSDRFSAERTGGSVSTLTIQRTQQEDSAVYLCASSLQPGANTGELFFGEGSRLTVL.

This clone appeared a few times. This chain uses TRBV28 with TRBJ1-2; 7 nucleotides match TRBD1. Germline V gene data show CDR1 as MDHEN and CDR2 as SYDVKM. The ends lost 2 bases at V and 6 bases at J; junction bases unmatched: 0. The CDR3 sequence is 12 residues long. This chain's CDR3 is CASSLQGDGYTF. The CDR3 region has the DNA TGTGCCAGCAGTTTACAGGGGGATGGCTACACCTTC.

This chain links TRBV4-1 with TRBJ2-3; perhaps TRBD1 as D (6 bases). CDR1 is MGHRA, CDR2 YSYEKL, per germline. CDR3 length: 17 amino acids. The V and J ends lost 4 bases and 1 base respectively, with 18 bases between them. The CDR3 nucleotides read TGCGCCAGCAGCCCCCGCCCTCGGACAGCCCGCACAGATACGCAGTATTTT. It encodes CASSPRPRTARTDTQYF.

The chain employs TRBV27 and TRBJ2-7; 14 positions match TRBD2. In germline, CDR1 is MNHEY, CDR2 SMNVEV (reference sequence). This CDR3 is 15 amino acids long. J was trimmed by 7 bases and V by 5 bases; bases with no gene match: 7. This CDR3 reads CASSPGLAGVWEQYF. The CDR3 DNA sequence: TGTGCCAGCAGTCCGGGACTAGCGGGAGTATGGGAGCAGTACTTC.

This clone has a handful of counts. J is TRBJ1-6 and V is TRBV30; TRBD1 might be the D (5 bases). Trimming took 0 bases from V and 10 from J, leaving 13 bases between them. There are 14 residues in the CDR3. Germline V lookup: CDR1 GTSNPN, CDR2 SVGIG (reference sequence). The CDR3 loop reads CAWSVPWGRSPLHF. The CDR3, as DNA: TGTGCCTGGAGTGTACCCTGGGGCAGGTCACCCCTCCACTTT.

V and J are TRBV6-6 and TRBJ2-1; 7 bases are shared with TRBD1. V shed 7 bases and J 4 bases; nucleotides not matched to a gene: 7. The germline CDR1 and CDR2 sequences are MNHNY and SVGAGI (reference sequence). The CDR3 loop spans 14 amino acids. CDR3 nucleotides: TGTGCCAGCAATCAACAGGGGCCGTACAATGAGCAGTTCTTC. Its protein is CASNQQGPYNEQFF.

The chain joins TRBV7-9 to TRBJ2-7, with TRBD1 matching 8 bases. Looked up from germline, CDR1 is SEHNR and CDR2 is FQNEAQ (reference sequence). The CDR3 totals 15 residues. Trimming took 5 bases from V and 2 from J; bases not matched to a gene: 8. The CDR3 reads CASSARTGRPYEQYF. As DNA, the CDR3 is TGTGCCAGCAGCGCCCGGACAGGGAGGCCCTACGAGCAGTACTTC.

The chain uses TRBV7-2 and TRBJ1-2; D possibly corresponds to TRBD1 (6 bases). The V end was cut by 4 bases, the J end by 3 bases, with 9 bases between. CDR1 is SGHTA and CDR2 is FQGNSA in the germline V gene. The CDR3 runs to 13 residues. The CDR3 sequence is CASSSRTDYGYTF. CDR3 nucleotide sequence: TGTGCCAGCAGCTCCCGGACAGACTATGGCTACACCTTC.

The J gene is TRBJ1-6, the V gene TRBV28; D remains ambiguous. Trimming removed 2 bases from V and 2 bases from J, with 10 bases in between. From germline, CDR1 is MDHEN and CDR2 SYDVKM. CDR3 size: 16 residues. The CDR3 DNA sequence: TGTGCCAGCAGTTTAGGGTCCGGACCCTATAATTCACCCCTCCACTTT. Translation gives CASSLGSGPYNSPLHF.

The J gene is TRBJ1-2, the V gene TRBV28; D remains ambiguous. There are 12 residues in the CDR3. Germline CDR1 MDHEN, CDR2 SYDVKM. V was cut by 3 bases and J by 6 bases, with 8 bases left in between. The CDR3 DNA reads TGTGCCAGCAGTTTTTGGGCCGATGGCTACACCTTC. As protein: CASSFWADGYTF.

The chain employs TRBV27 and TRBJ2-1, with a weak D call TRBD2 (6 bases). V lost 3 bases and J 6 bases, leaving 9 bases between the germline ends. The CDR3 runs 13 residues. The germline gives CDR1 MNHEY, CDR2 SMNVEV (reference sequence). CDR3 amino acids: CASSLGGSNEQFF. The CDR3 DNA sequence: TGTGCCAGCAGTTTGGGGGGAAGCAATGAGCAGTTCTTC.

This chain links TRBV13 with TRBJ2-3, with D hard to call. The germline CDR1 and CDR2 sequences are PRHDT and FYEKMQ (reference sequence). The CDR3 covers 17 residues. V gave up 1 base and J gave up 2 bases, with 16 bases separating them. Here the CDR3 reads CASSLALLPKPTDTQYF. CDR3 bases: TGTGCCAGCAGCTTAGCCCTTTTACCTAAACCCACAGATACGCAGTATTTT.

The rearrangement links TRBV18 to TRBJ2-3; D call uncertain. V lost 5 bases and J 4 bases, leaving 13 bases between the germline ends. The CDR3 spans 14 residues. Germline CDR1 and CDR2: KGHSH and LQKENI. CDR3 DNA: TGTGCCAGCTCAAAGGGTAGTATGCCAGATACGCAGTATTTT. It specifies CASSKGSMPDTQYF.

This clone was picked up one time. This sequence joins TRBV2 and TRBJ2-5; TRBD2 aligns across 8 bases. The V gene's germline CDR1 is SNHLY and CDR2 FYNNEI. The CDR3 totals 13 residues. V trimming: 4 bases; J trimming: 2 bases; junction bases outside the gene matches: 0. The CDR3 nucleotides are TGTGCCAGCAGTGGACTAGCGCAAGAGACCCAGTACTTC. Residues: CASSGLAQETQYF.

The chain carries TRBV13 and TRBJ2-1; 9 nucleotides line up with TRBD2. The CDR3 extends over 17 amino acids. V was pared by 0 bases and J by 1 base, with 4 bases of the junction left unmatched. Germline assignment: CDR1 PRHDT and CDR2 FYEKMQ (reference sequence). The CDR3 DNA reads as TGTGCCAGCAGCTTAGGCCTCCTAGCGGGGTCCTACAATGAGCAGTTCTTC. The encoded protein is CASSLGLLAGSYNEQFF.

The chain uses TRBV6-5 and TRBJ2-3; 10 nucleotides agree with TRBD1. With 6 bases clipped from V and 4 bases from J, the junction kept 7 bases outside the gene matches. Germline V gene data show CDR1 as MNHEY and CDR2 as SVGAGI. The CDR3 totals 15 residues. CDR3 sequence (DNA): TGTGCCAGCAGCCTGACAGGGGGCCGGTCAGATACGCAGTATTTT. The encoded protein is CASSLTGGRSDTQYF.

The CDR3 nucleotides read TGTGCCAGCAGTGCCAATTACAGGGGGAGTCAGCCCCAGCATTTT. Translated: CASSANYRGSQPQHF. The rearrangement joins TRBV27 to TRBJ1-5; 8 bases are a match to TRBD1. CDR1 and CDR2 from the germline V gene are MNHEY and SMNVEV (reference sequence). V lost 5 bases and J lost 6; bases outside the gene matches: 9. This CDR3 comprises 15 residues.

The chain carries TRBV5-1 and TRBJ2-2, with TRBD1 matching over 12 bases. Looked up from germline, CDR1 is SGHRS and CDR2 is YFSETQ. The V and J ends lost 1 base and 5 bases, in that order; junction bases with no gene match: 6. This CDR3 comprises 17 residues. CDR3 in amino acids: CASSLFGTGGDTGELFF. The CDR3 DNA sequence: TGCGCCAGCAGCTTGTTCGGGACAGGGGGCGATACCGGGGAGCTGTTTTTT.

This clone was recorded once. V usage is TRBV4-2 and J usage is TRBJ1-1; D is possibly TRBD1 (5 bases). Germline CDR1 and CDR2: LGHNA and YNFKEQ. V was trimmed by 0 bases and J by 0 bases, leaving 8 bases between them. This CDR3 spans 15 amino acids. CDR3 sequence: CASSQDGGVNTEAFF. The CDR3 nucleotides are TGTGCCAGCAGCCAAGATGGGGGGGTGAACACTGAAGCTTTCTTT.

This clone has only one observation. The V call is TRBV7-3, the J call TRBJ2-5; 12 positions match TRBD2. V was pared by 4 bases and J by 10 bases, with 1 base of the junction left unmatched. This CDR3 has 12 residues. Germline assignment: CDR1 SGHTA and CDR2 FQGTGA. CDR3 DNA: TGTGCCAGCAGCTGGACTAGCGGGATCCAGTACTTC. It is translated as CASSWTSGIQYF.

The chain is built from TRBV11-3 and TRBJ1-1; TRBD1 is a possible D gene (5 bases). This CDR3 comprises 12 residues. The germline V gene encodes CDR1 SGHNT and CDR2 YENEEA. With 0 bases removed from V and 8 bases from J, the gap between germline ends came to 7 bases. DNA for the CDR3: TGTGCCAGCAGCTTAGAGGCAGGGGAAGCTTTCTTT. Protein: CASSLEAGEAFF.

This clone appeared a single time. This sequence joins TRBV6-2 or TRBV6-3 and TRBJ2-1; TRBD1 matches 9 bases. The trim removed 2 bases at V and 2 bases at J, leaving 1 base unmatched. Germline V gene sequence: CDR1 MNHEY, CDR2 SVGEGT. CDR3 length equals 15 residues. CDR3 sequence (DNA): TGTGCCAGCAGTTACCGGGACAGGGCCTACAATGAGCAGTTCTTC. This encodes CASSYRDRAYNEQFF.

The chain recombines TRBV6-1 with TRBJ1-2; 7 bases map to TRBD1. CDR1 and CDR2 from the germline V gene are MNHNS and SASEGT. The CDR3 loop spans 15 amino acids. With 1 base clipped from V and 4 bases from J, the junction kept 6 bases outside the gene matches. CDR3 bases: TGTGCCAGCAGTGAAGTGCTACAGGGGACCTATGGCTACACCTTC. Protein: CASSEVLQGTYGYTF.

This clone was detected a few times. The CDR3: CASSEGRDKEFYEQYF. As DNA, the CDR3 is TGTGCCAGCAGTGAGGGCCGGGACAAAGAATTCTACGAGCAGTACTTC. The V and J genes are TRBV6-1 and TRBJ2-7, with D tentatively TRBD1 (6 bases). This CDR3 is built from 16 residues. CDR1 is MNHNS and CDR2 is SASEGT in the germline V gene. V gave up 3 bases and J gave up 3 bases, with 18 bases separating them.

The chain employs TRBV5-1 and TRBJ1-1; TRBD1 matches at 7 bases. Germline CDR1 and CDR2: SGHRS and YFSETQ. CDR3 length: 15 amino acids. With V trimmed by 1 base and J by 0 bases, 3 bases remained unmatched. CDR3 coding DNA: TGCGCCAGCAGCTTGAGACAGGGAATGAACACTGAAGCTTTCTTT. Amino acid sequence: CASSLRQGMNTEAFF. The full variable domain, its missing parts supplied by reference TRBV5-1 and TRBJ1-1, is KAGVTQTPRYLIKTRGQQVTLSCSPISGHRSVSWYQQTPGQGLQFLFEYFSETQRNKGNFPGRFSGRQFSNSRSEMNVSTLELGDSALYLCASSLRQGMNTEAFFGQGTRLTVV.

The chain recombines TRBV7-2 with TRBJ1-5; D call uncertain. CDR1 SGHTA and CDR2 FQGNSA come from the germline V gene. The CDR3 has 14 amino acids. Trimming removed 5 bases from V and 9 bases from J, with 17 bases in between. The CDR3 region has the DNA TGTGCCAGCAGCGCTCACAGTGGAACTTTGCCCCAGCATTTT. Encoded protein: CASSAHSGTLPQHF.